This TCR beta chain was captured in a study of blood T cell repertoires in COVID-19. Across the whole study: Samples representing acute and convalescent COVID-19 were sourced from the United States, Italy and Spain. PBMCs, B-cell-depleted T cells, or T cells were the source of the cDNA or gDNA that made up the material.

Authors' methods: Amplified reference gene primers provided the basis for estimating nucleated cell counts. Libraries were prepared by immunoSEQ multiplex PCR; TCRdb keeps only in-frame clonotypes and omits some of them. The V and J calls and the clone size are those of that table, but D and trimming were determined from the DNA. The profile shows some 31,000 clones, 65% to 90% of them singletons. This receptor was taken from an older man with active COVID-19. The sequencing sample was made of peripheral blood.

In nucleotides, the CDR3 is TGTGCCAGCAGCCAATTGGACAGGGACTACGAGCAGTACTTC. Its protein product is CASSQLDRDYEQYF. This chain connects TRBV3-1 (or the pseudogene TRBV3-2) to TRBJ2-7; TRBD1 matches 8 bases. This CDR3 spans 14 amino acids. Germline loops: CDR1 LGHDT, CDR2 YNNKEL (reference sequence). After removal of 2 bases from V and 3 bases from J, the junction contained 3 bases not matched to a gene.